This T cell receptor (beta chain) was sequenced for a study of CD8+CD57+ T cells in acquired aplastic anemia. The overall study: Sorted CD4+ and CD8+ cells gave an average of around 3.3 ug of DNA.

Genomic DNA constituted the template upon which TCR beta VDJ and CDR3 profiling was performed. TCRdb redid the calling of the reads with MiXCR, one entry per CDR3 protein. The data show under 200,000 distinct CDR3 sequences, just under 50% seen once. Patients sequenced had flow cytometry evidence of CD8+CD57+ cell expansion. Acquired aplastic anemia of severe grade affected all patients. Each patient gave a blood sample that was collected before any therapy had been received. Study outcomes and limitations: Sharing between patients and controls was observed for around 30 CD8+ CDR3 sequences.

V lost 0 bases and J 1 base, leaving 10 bases between the germline ends. There are 15 residues in the CDR3. Germline CDR1 PRHDT, CDR2 FYEKMQ (reference sequence). Notes on this clonotype: As yet, its antigen is unknown.

The sequencing input was sorted CD4+, CD8+, or CD8+CD57+ T cells (not recorded which) from PBMCs. The source of this sequence is a human donor with aplastic anemia. The chain recombines TRBV13 with TRBJ2-7, with D possibly TRBD2 on 6 matching bases. The CDR3 loop reads CASSLGVGGSYEQYF. The CDR3, as DNA: TGTGCCAGCAGCTTAGGGGTGGGAGGTTCCTACGAGCAGTACTTC. The full variable domain, completed using reference TRBV13 and TRBJ2-7, is AAGVIQSPRHLIKEKRETATLKCYPIPRHDTVYWYQQGPGQDPQFLISFYEKMQSDKGSIPDRFSAQQFSDYHSELNMSSLELGDSALYFCASSLGVGGSYEQYFGPGTRLTVT.